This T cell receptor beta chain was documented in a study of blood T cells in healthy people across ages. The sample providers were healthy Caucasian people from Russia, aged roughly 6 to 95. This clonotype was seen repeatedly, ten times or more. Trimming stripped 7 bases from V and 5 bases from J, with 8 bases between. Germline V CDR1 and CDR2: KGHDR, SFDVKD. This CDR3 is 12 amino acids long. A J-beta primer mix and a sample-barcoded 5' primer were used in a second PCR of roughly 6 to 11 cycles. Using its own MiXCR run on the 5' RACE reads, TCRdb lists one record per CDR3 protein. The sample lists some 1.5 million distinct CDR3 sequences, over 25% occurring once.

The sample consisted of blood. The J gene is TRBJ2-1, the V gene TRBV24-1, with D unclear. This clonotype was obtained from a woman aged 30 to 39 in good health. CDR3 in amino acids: CATRSGNNEQFF. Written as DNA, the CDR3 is TGTGCCACCAGAAGTGGGAACAATGAGCAGTTCTTC.